This T cell receptor (beta chain) was recovered during a study of regulatory dendritic cells for organ transplantation. About the research overall: Regulatory dendritic cells came from monocytes given vitamin D3 and IL-10.

A word on this clone: The antigen remains undetermined.

Study-level results: Memory CD8+ T cells were the most oligoclonal; naive cells were highly diverse. Mature dendritic cells appeared to drive more memory CD8+ clonal expansion than regulatory ones.

CFSE-labeled sorted T cells met regulatory or mature dendritic cells for four to five days. CD4+ or CD8+ T cells were sorted as naive CD45RA+ or memory CD45RO+. Using immunoSEQ multiplex PCR, the repertoire was profiled, and TCRdb retains in-frame clones only, with some absent. The sample includes 12,000 or so clones, about nine tenths of them seen just once. The receptor was isolated from a human donor in good health. Material for sequencing was naive CD8+ T cells from blood cultured with dendritic cells. Subset defined: CD45RA+ naive T cells.

The CDR3 here is CASSVGQGDTIYGYTF. DNA for the CDR3: TGTGCCAGCAGCGTAGGACAGGGGGATACCATCTATGGCTACACCTTC. This chain joins TRBV9 and TRBJ1-2; 9 bases map to TRBD1. V lost 0 bases to trimming and J lost 4 bases; unmatched junction nucleotides: 7. CDR1 and CDR2 from the germline V gene are SGDLS and YYNGEE. The CDR3 spans 16 residues.